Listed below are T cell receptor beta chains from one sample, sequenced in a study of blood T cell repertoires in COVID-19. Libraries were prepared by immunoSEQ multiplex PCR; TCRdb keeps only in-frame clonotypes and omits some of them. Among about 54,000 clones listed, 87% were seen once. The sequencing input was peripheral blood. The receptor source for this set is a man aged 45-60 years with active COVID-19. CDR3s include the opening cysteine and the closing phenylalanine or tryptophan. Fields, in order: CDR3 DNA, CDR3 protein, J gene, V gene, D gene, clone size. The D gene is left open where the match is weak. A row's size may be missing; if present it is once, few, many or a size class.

TGTGCCAGCAGTCCCTCCCGGGGGGGGTGGGAGTTGAACACTGAAGCTTTCTTT | CASSPSRGGWELNTEAFF | TRBJ1-1 | TRBV27 | - | -
TGTGCCAGCAGCTTATCGGGGACAGGGGTATACACCATATATTTT | CASSLSGTGVYTIYF | TRBJ1-3 | TRBV5-5 | TRBD1 | -
TGTGCCACCAGTGATTCCACAGGGGGCAGGGAGACCCAGTACTTC | CATSDSTGGRETQYF | TRBJ2-5 | TRBV24-1 | TRBD1 | -
TGTGCCAGCAGTCTCGGAGGGGCTAACTATGGCTACACCTTC | CASSLGGANYGYTF | TRBJ1-2 | TRBV2 | - | -
TGTGCCAGCAAGACCCAGGGGGCACTCACTGAAGCTTTCTTT | CASKTQGALTEAFF | TRBJ1-1 | TRBV28 | TRBD1 | -
TGTGCCAGCAAAAGGGGGGGCCAAGAGACCCAGTACTTC | CASKRGGQETQYF | TRBJ2-5 | TRBV28 | - | -
TGTGCCAGCAGCCCTCCGGGACAGGGGGCGGGTCAGCCCCAGCATTTT | CASSPPGQGAGQPQHF | TRBJ1-5 | TRBV7-9 | TRBD1 | -
TGTGCCAGCAGCAATCCGGGACAACTACAGGAGACCCAGTACTTC | CASSNPGQLQETQYF | TRBJ2-5 | TRBV11-1 | - | -
TGTGCCAGCAGCCCAGACAGGGGGCATCGGGGAAACATTCAGTACTTC | CASSPDRGHRGNIQYF | TRBJ2-4 | TRBV4-2 | TRBD1 | -
TGTGCCAGCCAACCCCGACCGGACACTTCCTACGAGCAGTACTTC | CASQPRPDTSYEQYF | TRBJ2-7 | TRBV2 | - | -
TGTGCCAGCAGCCTCCGGGACAGGGGATATGGCAATCAGCCCCAGCATTTT | CASSLRDRGYGNQPQHF | TRBJ1-5 | TRBV7-6 | TRBD1 | -
TGTGCCAGCAGCGTAGAGGGAGCGGCCAAAAACATTCAGTACTTC | CASSVEGAAKNIQYF | TRBJ2-4 | TRBV9 | - | -
TGTGCCAGCAGCCTAAAGCGACAGGGGGCATACAATGAGCAGTTCTTC | CASSLKRQGAYNEQFF | TRBJ2-1 | TRBV7-2 | TRBD1 | -
TGTGCCAGCAGCCCGCTAGGACAGACAGAAGCTTTCTTT | CASSPLGQTEAFF | TRBJ1-1 | TRBV7-9 | - | -
TGTGCCAGCAGCTTCCGGACTGGATTCTACGAGCAGTACTTC | CASSFRTGFYEQYF | TRBJ2-7 | TRBV7-2 | - | few
TGTGCCAGCAGCTTATTGGCCAGGGGGCAAGAGACCCAGTACTTC | CASSLLARGQETQYF | TRBJ2-5 | TRBV7-8 | TRBD1 | once
TGTGCCAGCAGCTTTGAATTAGAAGGAGACACCGGGGAGCTGTTTTTT | CASSFELEGDTGELFF | TRBJ2-2 | TRBV5-6 | - | -
TGTGCCGGCCGAAGGGGGTCTAACGGCTACACCTTC | CAGRRGSNGYTF | TRBJ1-2 | TRBV5-3 | - | -
TGTGCCAGCGCCGGGACTAGCCCTCACTCTGGGGAGCTGTTTTTT | CASAGTSPHSGELFF | TRBJ2-2 | TRBV6-5 | TRBD2 | -
TGTGCCAGCACAGGGACAGGGAGAGGGGGCGAGCAGTACTTC | CASTGTGRGGEQYF | TRBJ2-7 | TRBV6-5 | TRBD1 | few
TGCGCCAGCAGCTCACTAGCGGGAGGTCTAAATGAGCAGTTCTTC | CASSSLAGGLNEQFF | TRBJ2-1 | TRBV5-1 | TRBD2 | few
TGTGCCAGCAGCACCGGACAGGGCAATGAAAAACTGTTTTTT | CASSTGQGNEKLFF | TRBJ1-4 | TRBV5-6 | TRBD1 | once
TGTGCCAGCAGCTTAGTCGGGGGAGCTGGGACCGGGGAGCTGTTTTTT | CASSLVGGAGTGELFF | TRBJ2-2 | TRBV7-8 | - | -
TGCGCCAGCAGCTCCCAAAGCGGGGGGGCTGATACGCAGTATTTT | CASSSQSGGADTQYF | TRBJ2-3 | TRBV5-1 | TRBD2 | -
TGTGCCAGCAGTTTGACAGGGGACTCCTACGAGCAGTACTTC | CASSLTGDSYEQYF | TRBJ2-7 | TRBV28 | TRBD1 | -
TGTGCCAGCAGCTTGGGCAGGGATGGGAATGAGCAGTTCTTC | CASSLGRDGNEQFF | TRBJ2-1 | TRBV11-3 | - | -
TGTGCCAGCAGTTACCCCAAGACAGGGGGGACCGGGGAGCTGTTTTTT | CASSYPKTGGTGELFF | TRBJ2-2 | TRBV6-6 | TRBD1 | -
TGTGCCAGTAGGAGGTGGGGTAGGTCTTACAATGAGCAGTTCTTC | CASRRWGRSYNEQFF | TRBJ2-1 | TRBV5-8 | - | -
TGTGCCAGCATTAAACAGGGGGGCTCCTACAATGAGCAGTTCTTC | CASIKQGGSYNEQFF | TRBJ2-1 | TRBV6-5 | TRBD1 | -
TGTGCCAGCACTAAGGATATTAGAACAGGGCGGTATGAGCAGTTCTTC | CASTKDIRTGRYEQFF | TRBJ2-1 | TRBV21-1 | - | -
TGTGCCAGCAGTTCGACTAGCGGGGGTACTACAGATACGCAGTATTTT | CASSSTSGGTTDTQYF | TRBJ2-3 | TRBV2 | TRBD2 | -
TGTGCCAGTAGAGAACAGGGAAACACTGAAGCTTTCTTT | CASREQGNTEAFF | TRBJ1-1 | TRBV19 | - | many
TGTGCCAGCAGTTACTCGAAAAGAGCCTACGAGCAGTACTTC | CASSYSKRAYEQYF | TRBJ2-7 | TRBV6-2/TRBV6-3 | - | -
TGTGCCAGCAGCCTGGGGACATACTCCTACAATGAGCAGTTCTTC | CASSLGTYSYNEQFF | TRBJ2-1 | TRBV7-2 | - | -
TGTGCCAGCAGCCAAGAATGCCCGGGGACACTTACTTACGAGCAGTACTTC | CASSQECPGTLTYEQYF | TRBJ2-7 | TRBV3-1/TRBV3-2 | - | -
TGCGCCAGCAGCCGAAGCCTGACAGGGGAAGATTCGGACACTGAAGCTTTCTTT | CASSRSLTGEDSDTEAFF | TRBJ1-1 | TRBV4-3 | TRBD1 | -
TGTGCCAGCAGCTTCCCCGCTGCGGGAGGGCCGAGGAATGAGCAGTTCTTC | CASSFPAAGGPRNEQFF | TRBJ2-1 | TRBV7-2 | TRBD2 | -
TGCGCCAGCAGCGACAAGGCGCTTTTTAATGAAAAACTGTTTTTT | CASSDKALFNEKLFF | TRBJ1-4 | TRBV4-1 | - | -
TGTGCCAGCAGCGCGACAGGGGATCCCTACGAGCAGTACTTC | CASSATGDPYEQYF | TRBJ2-7 | TRBV9 | TRBD1 | -
TGTGCCAGCAGCCCGGACATTAGCAATCAGCCCCAGCATTTT | CASSPDISNQPQHF | TRBJ1-5 | TRBV7-8 | - | -
TGTGCCAGCAGCTTAAACAGGGGGCTAAAAACTGAAGCTTTCTTT | CASSLNRGLKTEAFF | TRBJ1-1 | TRBV5-6 | TRBD1 | -
TGTGCCAGCAGTTTTAAGCGACTAGGTGAAAAACTGTTTTTT | CASSFKRLGEKLFF | TRBJ1-4 | TRBV28 | - | -
TGTGCCAGCAGCTTAGGCTACGAAGGCCGGGGTCAGCCCCAGCATTTT | CASSLGYEGRGQPQHF | TRBJ1-5 | TRBV13 | - | -
TGCAGCGTTAGGGGGCGGGGGGCGCCTGAGCAGTTCTTC | CSVRGRGAPEQFF | TRBJ2-1 | TRBV29-1 | - | -
TGTGCCACCAGCAGGGACAGGGTTTCCTACGAGCAGTACTTC | CATSRDRVSYEQYF | TRBJ2-7 | TRBV15 | TRBD1 | -
TGTGCCAGCAGTTACTCTATAAATTCACCCCTCCACTTT | CASSYSINSPLHF | TRBJ1-6 | TRBV6-5 | - | few
TGTGCCAGCAGCCAAGGCGTCCCGTACCATGGCTACACCTTC | CASSQGVPYHGYTF | TRBJ1-2 | TRBV3-1/TRBV3-2 | - | -